Reported below is one T cell receptor (beta chain). No cognate antigen has been identified for it. There are no base qualities to consult, and no much larger clone falls within one base. The junction carries 13 bases between V and J, which are trimmed by 2 bases and 1 base respectively. The CDR3 runs 16 residues from the cysteine to the phenylalanine. The entry retains the CDR3 DNA only, 48 bases that are in frame from base 1. CDR1 is given as LGHNA and CDR2 as YSLEER, both from the germline V gene. These data originate in a study of T cell repertoires in cytomegalovirus infection (dated by TCRdb to about 2019). For context, the study as a whole: Alongside well-studied HLA-B-restricted epitopes, the peptide stimulations were aimed at recently identified HLA-C-restricted CMV epitopes, whose presentation resists viral immunomodulation. The HLA type of each donor mattered for the analysis, because public TCR beta signatures pointed to carriage of CMV infection along with the matching HLA type.

Sequenced on an Illumina HiSeq 1500. TCRdb's own reprocessing of the public reads used fastp at Q25 and MiXCR and kept productive beta chains. A single entry per CDR3 protein holds the most common genes and DNA from its merged rows. This sample holds some 110,000 distinct CDR3 sequences; roughly a third were observed only once. 58% of the sample rests with the top ten. The investigation overall reported the following: The ex vivo response was dominated by HLA-C-restricted CMV-specific TCR beta clonotypes, which also provided the single most frequent clonotype in two of eight donors. In both this cohort and an independent roughly 400-donor cohort, the cumulative frequency of public TCR beta family members distinguished carriers of CMV infection plus the relevant HLA type.

The sample's treatment or condition label, decoded: in vitro stimulation with specific CMV peptide epitopes to enrich CMV-specific T cells. This sequence was found in a human donor in good health (CMV status not recorded). Some clones in this sample may be carry-over from other donors' samples. Sequenced here: CD8+ T cells from cultured PBMCs, sampled from culture after CMV antigen stimulation. The rearrangement combines TRBV4-3 with TRBJ2-3; TRBD2 could be the D gene, as 7 bases match. The CDR3 reads CASSQNGGPGTDTQYF. The bases read TGCGCCAGCAGCCAAAACGGGGGGCCGGGCACAGATACGCAGTATTTT.